This T cell receptor (beta chain) was profiled in a study of blood T cells in healthy people across ages. A second PCR of 7 to 11 cycles used a sample-barcoded 5' primer and a J-beta primer mix. TCRdb redid the calling of the 5' RACE reads with MiXCR, one entry per CDR3 protein. Among around 1,500,000 distinct CDR3 sequences listed, about 40% were seen once. Germline-derived CDR1 and CDR2 are SQVTM and ANQGSEA. The CDR3 is 15 residues long. Details on this clonotype: What it recognizes is unknown.

Regarding the study as a whole: Across the age range, TCR beta diversity per million T cells fell in a roughly linear way. Greater diversity and more naive CD4+ cells were seen in long-lived donors than in aged donors. Lack of knowledge of donor CMV status possibly confounded expanded clonotype changes.

The TCR sequence derives from a woman under 30 in good health. V usage is TRBV29-1 and J usage is TRBJ2-1; weak D call: TRBD2 (5 bases). The J call may be incorrect, as the DNA end agrees better with TRBJ2-7. Sequencing was carried out using blood. CDR3 protein: CSVVFTEGFYNEQYF. DNA for the CDR3: TGCAGCGTTGTCTTTACCGAGGGTTTTTACAATGAGCAGTACTTC.